This entry lists 23 T cell receptor beta chains sequenced from one sample in a study. TCRdb re-analysed the 5' RACE reads in MiXCR, keeping a single row per CDR3 protein. The sample lists tens of thousands of distinct CDR3 sequences, 28% occurring once. The material sequenced was tumor-infiltrating memory CD4+ T cells sorted from the breast tumor. Subset defined: memory CD4+ T cells, CD4+CD45RO+CD25-. All receptors come from a female donor with breast cancer.

This clonotype was seen a handful of times. The J gene is TRBJ2-1, the V gene TRBV5-1; 11 bases line up with TRBD2. Trimming removed 1 base from V and 5 bases from J; junction bases left unmatched: 2. The CDR3 contains 15 residues. The germline V gene encodes CDR1 SGHRS and CDR2 YFSETQ. CDR3 in amino acids: CASSLKLAGDNEQFF. The CDR3 region has the DNA TGCGCCAGCAGCTTGAAACTAGCGGGAGACAATGAGCAGTTCTTC. Full variable domain (rest looked up from reference TRBV5-1 and TRBJ2-1): KAGVTQTPRYLIKTRGQQVTLSCSPISGHRSVSWYQQTPGQGLQFLFEYFSETQRNKGNFPGRFSGRQFSNSRSEMNVSTLELGDSALYLCASSLKLAGDNEQFFGPGTRLTVL.

In the case of this clonotype: Sequence at one end of the junction differs from germline and may be a read error. The chain joins TRBV30 to TRBJ1-6; TRBD1 agrees at 7 bases. This CDR3 spans 13 amino acids. Germline CDR1 GTSNPN, CDR2 SVGIG (reference sequence). For the CDR3, the DNA is TGTGCCTGGAGTTACCGAGGGGGCTCACCCCTTCACTTT. Amino acids: CAWSYRGGSPLHF.

A word on this clonotype: The junction departs from the called germline gene at one end, perhaps through a read error. The chain joins TRBV7-2 to TRBJ2-7; 12 bases fit TRBD1. The CDR3 is 14 amino acids. The germline CDR1 and CDR2 sequences are SGHTA and FQGNSA. CDR3 sequence: CAGSPGTGGLEQYF. DNA of the CDR3: TGTGCCGGCAGCCCCGGGACAGGGGGCCTCGAGCAGTACTTC.

CDR3 sequence (DNA): TGCAGTGCTAGCAGTCTAGCGGGAACCTACGAGCAGTACTTC. Protein product: CSASSLAGTYEQYF. The genes are TRBV20-1 and TRBJ2-7; 9 bases line up with TRBD2. The ends lost 3 bases at V and 2 bases at J; junction bases unmatched: 5. Germline V gene lookup returns CDR1 DFQATT and CDR2 SNEGSKA (reference sequence). The CDR3 spans 14 residues.

The chain combines TRBV7-2 with TRBJ2-5; D gene ambiguous. Germline CDR1 and CDR2: SGHTA and FQGNSA. The CDR3 loop spans 11 amino acids. V was cut by 1 base and J by 5 bases, with 2 bases left in between. CDR3 nucleotide sequence: TGTGCCAGCAGCTTAGACGAGACCCAGTACTTC. Translated, it gives CASSLDETQYF.

The chain couples TRBV27 to TRBJ2-1; weak D call: TRBD2 (6 bases). This CDR3 is 15 amino acids long. Deletions cut 2 bases from V and 8 bases from J, with 16 bases between. The germline V gene has CDR1 MNHEY and CDR2 SMNVEV (reference sequence). The CDR3 sequence is CASSLLAGWTDEQFF. The DNA for the CDR3 is TGTGCCAGCAGTTTACTCGCGGGATGGACGGATGAGCAGTTCTTC.

CDR3 amino acids: CAWSHSRGGQTQYF. The CDR3 DNA follows: TGTGCCTGGAGTCACTCGAGGGGGGGACAGACCCAGTACTTC. The V gene is TRBV30, the J gene TRBJ2-5; possibly TRBD2 for D (7 bases). Germline CDR1 GTSNPN, CDR2 SVGIG (reference sequence). The CDR3 totals 14 residues. The V end lost 2 bases, the J end lost 6 bases, and 16 bases lay between the germline ends.

The table lists this clonotype with a few counts. The chain combines TRBV6-5 with TRBJ1-1; possible D gene TRBD1, 5 bases. V was clipped by 5 bases and J by 11 bases, with 30 bases between them. The V gene's germline CDR1 is MNHEY and CDR2 SVGAGI. This CDR3 comprises 17 residues. The CDR3 reads CASSSDNGSGDPTRAFF. The CDR3 coding sequence is TGTGCCAGCAGTAGCGACAACGGATCGGGGGACCCGACCCGGGCTTTCTTT.

This clonotype was detected only a few times. The CDR3 DNA reads as TGTGCCAGCAGTGGGACAGGCAGGGGCACTGAAGCTTTCTTT. Translation gives CASSGTGRGTEAFF. The chain is built from TRBV6-6 and TRBJ1-1, with 8 positions matching TRBD1. Germline CDR1 and CDR2: MNHNY and SVGAGI (reference sequence). Trimming took 5 bases from V and 4 from J; bases not matched to a gene: 6. The CDR3 runs to 14 residues.

This clonotype appeared many times. The rearrangement uses TRBV29-1 and TRBJ2-4; TRBD1 matches 9 bases. The CDR3 consists of 14 residues. Germline loops: CDR1 SQVTM, CDR2 ANQGSEA. V lost 4 bases and J lost 0; bases outside the gene matches: 1. This CDR3 reads CSVADRGAKNIQYF. The CDR3 coding sequence is TGCAGCGTTGCGGACAGGGGAGCCAAAAACATTCAGTACTTC.

To note about this clonotype: The junction shows a germline mismatch at one end, possibly a read error. The chain couples TRBV5-1 to TRBJ1-1; the D gene is possibly TRBD1 (5 bases). Germline V gives CDR1 SGHRS, CDR2 YFSETQ. The CDR3 totals 14 residues. This CDR3 reads CASSANTGNTEGFF. The CDR3 coding sequence is TGCGCCAGCAGCGCGAATACAGGAAACACTGAAGGTTTCTTT.

This sequence joins TRBV28 and TRBJ1-5, with D tentatively TRBD1 (5 bases). Germline V gene lookup returns CDR1 MDHEN and CDR2 SYDVKM. The CDR3 covers 16 residues. The ends were cut back, 6 bases at V and 3 bases at J, with 18 bases in the middle. The CDR3 nucleotides are TGTGCCAGCAGCCGCGTGGGGGTGGGATACAATCAGCCCCAGCATTTT. It codes for CASSRVGVGYNQPQHF.

This chain connects TRBV5-1 to TRBJ1-1, with 10 bases that match TRBD1. The J segment lost 5 bases and the V segment lost 4 bases, leaving 8 bases of the junction unmatched. Germline CDR1 is SGHRS and CDR2 is YFSETQ. The CDR3 runs 15 residues. CDR3 protein: CASSPGAGQGTEAFF. The CDR3 coding sequence is TGCGCCAGCAGCCCGGGGGCGGGACAGGGGACTGAAGCTTTCTTT.

This clonotype was found a few times. The chain links TRBV6-5 to TRBJ1-2; D is ambiguous. V lost 4 bases and J 4 bases, leaving 7 bases between the germline ends. CDR1 and CDR2 from the germline V gene are MNHEY and SVGAGI. The CDR3 extends over 12 amino acids. The CDR3 coding sequence is TGTGCCAGCAGTTCTCATACCTATGGCTACACCTTC. Its translation: CASSSHTYGYTF.

The chain is built from TRBV28 and TRBJ2-3, with 9 bases lining up with TRBD2. The junction had 12 bases not matched to a gene; V was cut back by 6 bases and J by 5 bases. The CDR3 runs 16 residues. Germline V CDR1 and CDR2: MDHEN, SYDVKM. The CDR3 bases are TGTGCCAGCAGCACGTCAGGGGGACTAGCATTAGATACGCAGTATTTT. Translating gives CASSTSGGLALDTQYF.

The chain is built from TRBV7-8 and TRBJ2-5, with a weak D call TRBD1 (5 bases). V lost 5 bases and J 7 bases, leaving 14 bases between the germline ends. CDR3 length: 13 residues. Germline CDR1 and CDR2: SGHVS and FQNEAQ. CDR3 loop: CASSQQDLGTQYF. The CDR3 DNA reads as TGTGCCAGCAGCCAACAGGACCTAGGGACCCAGTACTTC.

J is TRBJ2-3 and V is TRBV6-5; either TRBD1 or TRBD2 may supply D (5 bases each). This CDR3 is built from 14 residues. Per the germline V gene, CDR1 is MNHEY and CDR2 is SVGAGI. Deletions cut 2 bases from V and 7 bases from J, with 13 bases between. CDR3 coding DNA: TGTGCCAGCAGTTACGCCAGTGGGGACCATACGCAGTATTTT. Translated, it gives CASSYASGDHTQYF.

The gene calls are TRBV4-2 and TRBJ2-7; the D is unclear. Germline CDR1 LGHNA, CDR2 YNFKEQ. The germline V and J ends were trimmed by 4 bases and 5 bases, with 15 bases remaining between them. CDR3 size: 14 residues. In nucleotides, the CDR3 is TGTGCCAGCAGCCCCCCTGCCAGACTCGACGAGCAGTACTTC. Its protein is CASSPPARLDEQYF.

The chain combines TRBV6-5 with TRBJ1-1; D not certain. V was trimmed by 4 bases and J by 5 bases, leaving 14 bases between them. The CDR3 has 14 residues. Germline V gives CDR1 MNHEY, CDR2 SVGAGI. For the CDR3, the DNA is TGTGCCAGCAGTTCCCGCCCGCAGGAGACTGAAGCTTTCTTT. It codes for CASSSRPQETEAFF.

The chain links TRBV6-5 to TRBJ2-2; D is possibly TRBD1 or TRBD2 (5 bases each). V shed 2 bases and J shed 6 bases, with 13 bases lying between them. The CDR3 has 15 amino acids. The germline V gene has CDR1 MNHEY and CDR2 SVGAGI. The CDR3 coding sequence is TGTGCCAGCAGTTACAAACCTAGAGGGGCCGGGGAGCTGTTTTTT. Translated: CASSYKPRGAGELFF.

This clonotype has a handful of counts. The genes are TRBV24-1 and TRBJ2-3; perhaps TRBD2 as D (6 bases). Trimming removed 6 bases at V and 1 base at J, with 10 bases between. Per the germline V gene, CDR1 is KGHDR and CDR2 is SFDVKD. The CDR3 has 14 residues. CDR3 DNA sequence: TGTGCCACCAGTTCCCGCGGGGGCACAGATACGCAGTATTTT. It encodes CATSSRGGTDTQYF.

The chain uses TRBV20-1 and TRBJ1-6, with no clear D. CDR3 length equals 17 residues. Trimming took off 5 bases at V and 8 bases at J, with 25 bases between the two ends. Germline CDR1 reads DFQATT; CDR2 reads SNEGSKA (reference sequence). CDR3 nucleotide sequence: TGCAGTGCTGAAGGGTCAGGAACTCAATGGGCCCATTCACCCCTCCACTTT. Residues: CSAEGSGTQWAHSPLHF.

The CDR3 coding sequence is TGTGCCAGCAGTTATAAACGGGAGGGCCTAGGGGAGCAGTTCTTC. Amino acid sequence: CASSYKREGLGEQFF. The chain couples TRBV6-6 to TRBJ2-1; 8 bases match TRBD2. J was trimmed by 10 bases and V by 3 bases; bases with no gene match: 11. The CDR3 spans 15 residues. Per germline, CDR1 MNHNY and CDR2 SVGAGI (reference sequence).